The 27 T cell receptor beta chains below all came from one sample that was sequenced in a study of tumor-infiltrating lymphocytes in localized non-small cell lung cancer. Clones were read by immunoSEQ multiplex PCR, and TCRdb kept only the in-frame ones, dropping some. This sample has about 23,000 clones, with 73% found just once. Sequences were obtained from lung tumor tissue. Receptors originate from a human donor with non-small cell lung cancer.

The CDR3 DNA reads TGTGCCAGCAGCTTAGCGGTGGGCGGCAATCAGCCCCAGCATTTT. This gives the protein CASSLAVGGNQPQHF. This chain joins TRBV7-2 and TRBJ1-5; unclear D gene. Germline assignment: CDR1 SGHTA and CDR2 FQGNSA. The CDR3 length is 15 residues. The germline V and J ends were trimmed by 0 bases and 2 bases, with 8 bases remaining between them.

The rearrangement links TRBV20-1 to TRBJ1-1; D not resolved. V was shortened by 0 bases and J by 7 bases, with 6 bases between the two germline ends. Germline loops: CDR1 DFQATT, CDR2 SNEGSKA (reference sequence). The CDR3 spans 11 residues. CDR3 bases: TGCAGTGCTAGAGATGTGTTTGAAGCTTTCTTT. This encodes CSARDVFEAFF.

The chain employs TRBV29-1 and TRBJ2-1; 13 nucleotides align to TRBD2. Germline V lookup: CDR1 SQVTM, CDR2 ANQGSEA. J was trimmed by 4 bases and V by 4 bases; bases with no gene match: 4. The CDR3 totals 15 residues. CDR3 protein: CSVVRGLAGYNEQFF. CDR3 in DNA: TGCAGCGTTGTAAGGGGACTAGCGGGATACAATGAGCAGTTCTTC.

The CDR3: CASRGGLYGYTF. CDR3 nucleotide sequence: TGTGCCAGTAGGGGTGGCCTCTATGGCTACACCTTC. The V gene is TRBV19, the J gene TRBJ1-2; no definite D call. This CDR3 contains 12 residues. CDR1 is LNHDA and CDR2 is SQIVND in the germline V gene (reference sequence). V shed 6 bases and J shed 4 bases, with 9 bases lying between them.

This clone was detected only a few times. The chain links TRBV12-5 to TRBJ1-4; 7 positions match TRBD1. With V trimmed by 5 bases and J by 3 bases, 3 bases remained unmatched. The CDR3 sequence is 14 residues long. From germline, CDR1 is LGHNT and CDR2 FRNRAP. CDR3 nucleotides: TGTGCTAGTGGTGCAGGGGGTGCTAATGAAAAACTGTTTTTT. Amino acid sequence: CASGAGGANEKLFF.

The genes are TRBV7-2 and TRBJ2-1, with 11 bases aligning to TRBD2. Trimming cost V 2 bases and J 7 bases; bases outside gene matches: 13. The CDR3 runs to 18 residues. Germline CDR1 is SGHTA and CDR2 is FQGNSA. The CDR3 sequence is CASSLLAATSGDPNEQFF. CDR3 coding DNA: TGTGCCAGCAGCTTATTAGCCGCGACTAGCGGGGATCCGAATGAGCAGTTCTTC.

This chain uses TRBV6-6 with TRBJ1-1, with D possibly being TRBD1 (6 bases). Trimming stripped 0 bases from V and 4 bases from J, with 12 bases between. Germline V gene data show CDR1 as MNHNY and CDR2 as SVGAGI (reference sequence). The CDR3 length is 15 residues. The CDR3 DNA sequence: TGTGCCAGCAGTTACTCGCCGGGGGCAGGCACTGAAGCTTTCTTT. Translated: CASSYSPGAGTEAFF.

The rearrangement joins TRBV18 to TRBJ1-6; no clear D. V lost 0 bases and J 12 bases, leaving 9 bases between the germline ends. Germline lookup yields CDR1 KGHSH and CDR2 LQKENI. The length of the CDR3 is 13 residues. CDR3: CASSPPISGPLHF. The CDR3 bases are TGTGCCAGCTCACCACCGATAAGCGGACCCCTCCACTTT. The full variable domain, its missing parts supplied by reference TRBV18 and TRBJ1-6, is NAGVMQNPRHLVRRRGQEARLRCSPMKGHSHVYWYRQLPEEGLKFMVYLQKENIIDESGMPKERFSAEFPKEGPSILRIQQVVRGDSAAYFCASSPPISGPLHFGNGTRLTVT.

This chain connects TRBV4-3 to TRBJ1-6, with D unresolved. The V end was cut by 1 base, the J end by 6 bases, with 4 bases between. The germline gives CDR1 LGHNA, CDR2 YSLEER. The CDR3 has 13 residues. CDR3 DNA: TGCGCCAGCAGCCAAGCGGTTAATTCACCCCTCCACTTT. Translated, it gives CASSQAVNSPLHF.

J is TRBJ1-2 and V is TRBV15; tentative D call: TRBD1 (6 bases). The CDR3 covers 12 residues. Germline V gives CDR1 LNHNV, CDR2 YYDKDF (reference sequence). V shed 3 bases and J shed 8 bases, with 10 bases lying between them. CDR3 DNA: TGTGCCACCAGCAGTCCGACAGGCGGCTACACCTTC. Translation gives CATSSPTGGYTF.

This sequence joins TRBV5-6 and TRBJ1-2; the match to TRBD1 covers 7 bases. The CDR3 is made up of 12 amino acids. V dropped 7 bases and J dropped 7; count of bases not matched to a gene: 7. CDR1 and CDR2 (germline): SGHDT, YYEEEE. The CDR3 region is CASALQGTGYTF. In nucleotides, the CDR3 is TGTGCCAGCGCTCTACAGGGGACTGGCTACACCTTC.

CDR3 region: CASSVGGSTKGNTIYF. The CDR3 bases are TGTGCCAGCAGCGTAGGTGGATCTACGAAAGGAAACACCATATATTTT. The rearrangement joins TRBV9 to TRBJ1-3; D not resolved. V was clipped by 0 bases and J by 4 bases, with 14 bases between them. The CDR3 extends over 16 amino acids. Germline V CDR1 and CDR2: SGDLS, YYNGEE.

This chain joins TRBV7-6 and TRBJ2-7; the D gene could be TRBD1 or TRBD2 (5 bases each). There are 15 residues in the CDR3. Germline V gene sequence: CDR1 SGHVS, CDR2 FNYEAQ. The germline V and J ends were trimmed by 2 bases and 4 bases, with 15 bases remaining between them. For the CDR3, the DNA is TGTGCCAGCAGCTTAAACCAGGGACCTACATACGAGCAGTACTTC. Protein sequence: CASSLNQGPTYEQYF. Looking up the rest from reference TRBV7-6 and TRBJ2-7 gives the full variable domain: GAGVSQSPRYKVTKRGQDVALRCDPISGHVSLYWYRQALGQGPEFLTYFNYEAQQDKSGLPNDRFSAERPEGSISTLTIQRTEQRDSAMYRCASSLNQGPTYEQYFGPGTRLTVT.

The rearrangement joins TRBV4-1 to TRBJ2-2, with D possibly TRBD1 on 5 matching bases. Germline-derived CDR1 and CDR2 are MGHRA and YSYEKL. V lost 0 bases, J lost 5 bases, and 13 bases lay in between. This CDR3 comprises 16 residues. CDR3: CASSQDQVTVTGELFF. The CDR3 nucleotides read TGCGCCAGCAGCCAAGATCAGGTGACAGTAACCGGGGAGCTGTTTTTT.

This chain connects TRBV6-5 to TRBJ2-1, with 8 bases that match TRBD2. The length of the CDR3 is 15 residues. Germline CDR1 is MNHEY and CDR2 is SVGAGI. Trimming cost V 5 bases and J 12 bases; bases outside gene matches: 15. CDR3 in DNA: TGTGCCAGCAGTGGTAGCGGGGAACGCCTAGGCCCGCAGTTCTTC. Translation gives CASSGSGERLGPQFF.

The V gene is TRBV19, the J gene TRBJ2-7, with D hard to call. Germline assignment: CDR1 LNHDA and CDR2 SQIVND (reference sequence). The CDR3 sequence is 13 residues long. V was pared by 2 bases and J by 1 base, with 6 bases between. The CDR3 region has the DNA TGTGCCAGTAGTATAAAGGGTTCCTACGAGCAGTACTTC. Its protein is CASSIKGSYEQYF.

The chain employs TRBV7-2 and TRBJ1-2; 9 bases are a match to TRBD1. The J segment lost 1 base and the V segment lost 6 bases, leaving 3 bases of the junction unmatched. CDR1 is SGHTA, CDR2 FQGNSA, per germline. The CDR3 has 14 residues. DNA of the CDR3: TGTGCCAGCAGGCCGGGACAGGGTAACTATGGCTACACCTTC. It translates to CASRPGQGNYGYTF. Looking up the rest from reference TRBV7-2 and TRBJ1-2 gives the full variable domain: GAGVSQSPSNKVTEKGKDVELRCDPISGHTALYWYRQSLGQGLEFLIYFQGNSAPDKSGLPSDRFSAERTGGSVSTLTIQRTQQEDSAVYLCASRPGQGNYGYTFGSGTRLTVV.

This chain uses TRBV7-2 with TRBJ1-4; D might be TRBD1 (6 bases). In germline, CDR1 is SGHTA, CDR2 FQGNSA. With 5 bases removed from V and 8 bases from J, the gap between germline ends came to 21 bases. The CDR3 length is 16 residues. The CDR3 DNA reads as TGTGCCAGCAGCCGCGTTGGGGCAGGGGCCGGGGAAAAACTGTTTTTT. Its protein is CASSRVGAGAGEKLFF. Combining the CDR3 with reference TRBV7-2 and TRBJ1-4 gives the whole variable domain GAGVSQSPSNKVTEKGKDVELRCDPISGHTALYWYRQSLGQGLEFLIYFQGNSAPDKSGLPSDRFSAERTGGSVSTLTIQRTQQEDSAVYLCASSRVGAGAGEKLFFGSGTQLSVL.

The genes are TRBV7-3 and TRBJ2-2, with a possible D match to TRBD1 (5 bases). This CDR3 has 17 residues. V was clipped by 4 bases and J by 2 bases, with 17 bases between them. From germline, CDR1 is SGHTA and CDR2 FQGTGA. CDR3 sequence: CASSSAVGRANTGELFF. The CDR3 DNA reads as TGTGCCAGCAGCTCCGCAGTGGGCAGGGCTAACACCGGGGAGCTGTTTTTT.

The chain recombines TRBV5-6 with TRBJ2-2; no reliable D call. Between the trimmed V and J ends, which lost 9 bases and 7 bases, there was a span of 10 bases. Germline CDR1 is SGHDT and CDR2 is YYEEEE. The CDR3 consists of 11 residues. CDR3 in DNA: TGTGCCACAGGTGGTATCGGGGAGCTGTTTTTT. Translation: CATGGIGELFF.

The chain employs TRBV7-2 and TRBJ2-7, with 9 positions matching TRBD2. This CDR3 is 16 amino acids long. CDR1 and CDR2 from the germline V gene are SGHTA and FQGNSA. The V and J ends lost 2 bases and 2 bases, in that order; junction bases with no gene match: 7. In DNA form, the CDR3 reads TGTGCCAGCAGCTTAAATTCGCGGGGGGGTACCTACGAGCAGTACTTC. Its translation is CASSLNSRGGTYEQYF.

The CDR3 is CASSDSGGGSTDTQYF. The CDR3 DNA sequence: TGTGCCAGCAGTGACTCGGGCGGGGGAAGCACAGATACGCAGTATTTT. The chain joins TRBV6-4 to TRBJ2-3, with TRBD2 matching over 7 bases. The V gene end was trimmed by 0 bases and the J gene end by 0 bases; junction bases not matched to a gene: 3. Germline V gene sequence: CDR1 MRHNA, CDR2 SNTAGT. This CDR3 is built from 16 residues.

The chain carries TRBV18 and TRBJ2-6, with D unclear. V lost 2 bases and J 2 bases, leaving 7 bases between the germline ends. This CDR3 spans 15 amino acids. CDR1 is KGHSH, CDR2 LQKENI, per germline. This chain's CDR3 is CASSPSPPGANVLTF. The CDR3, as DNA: TGTGCCAGCTCACCATCCCCCCCTGGGGCCAACGTCCTGACTTTC.

This chain's CDR3 is CASSKTGGQNTGELFF. Here the CDR3 DNA reads TGTGCCAGCAGCAAGACAGGGGGCCAGAACACCGGGGAGCTGTTTTTT. The rearrangement uses TRBV5-6 and TRBJ2-2; 10 bases are a match to TRBD1. From germline, CDR1 is SGHDT and CDR2 YYEEEE. V gave up 4 bases and J gave up 1 base; unmatched junction bases: 4. This CDR3 spans 16 amino acids. The whole variable domain, remainder taken from reference TRBV5-6 and TRBJ2-2, is DAGVTQSPTHLIKTRGQQVTLRCSPKSGHDTVSWYQQALGQGPQFIFQYYEEEERQRGNFPDRFSGHQFPNYSSELNVNALLLGDSALYLCASSKTGGQNTGELFFGEGSRLTVL.

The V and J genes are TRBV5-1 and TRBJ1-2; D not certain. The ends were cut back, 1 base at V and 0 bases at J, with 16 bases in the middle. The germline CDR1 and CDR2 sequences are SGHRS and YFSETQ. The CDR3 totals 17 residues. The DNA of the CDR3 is TGCGCCAGCAGCTTGTCCCCAGTCCGACCCTCTAACTATGGCTACACCTTC. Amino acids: CASSLSPVRPSNYGYTF. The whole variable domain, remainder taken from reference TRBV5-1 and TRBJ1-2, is KAGVTQTPRYLIKTRGQQVTLSCSPISGHRSVSWYQQTPGQGLQFLFEYFSETQRNKGNFPGRFSGRQFSNSRSEMNVSTLELGDSALYLCASSLSPVRPSNYGYTFGSGTRLTVV.

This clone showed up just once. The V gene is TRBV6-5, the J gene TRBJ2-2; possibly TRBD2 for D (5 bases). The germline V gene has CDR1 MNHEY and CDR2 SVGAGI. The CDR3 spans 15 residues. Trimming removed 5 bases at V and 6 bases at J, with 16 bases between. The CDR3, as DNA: TGTGCCAGCAGTCGGACTCGTTCAATGGCCGGGGAGCTGTTTTTT. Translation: CASSRTRSMAGELFF.

In nucleotides, the CDR3 is TGTGCCAGCGCAGGGAGCACTGAAGCTTTCTTT. It is translated as CASAGSTEAFF. J is TRBJ1-1 and V is TRBV19; the D gene is possibly TRBD1 (5 bases). The CDR3 sequence is 11 residues long. V lost 9 bases and J 4 bases, leaving 9 bases between the germline ends. The germline V gene encodes CDR1 LNHDA and CDR2 SQIVND (reference sequence).